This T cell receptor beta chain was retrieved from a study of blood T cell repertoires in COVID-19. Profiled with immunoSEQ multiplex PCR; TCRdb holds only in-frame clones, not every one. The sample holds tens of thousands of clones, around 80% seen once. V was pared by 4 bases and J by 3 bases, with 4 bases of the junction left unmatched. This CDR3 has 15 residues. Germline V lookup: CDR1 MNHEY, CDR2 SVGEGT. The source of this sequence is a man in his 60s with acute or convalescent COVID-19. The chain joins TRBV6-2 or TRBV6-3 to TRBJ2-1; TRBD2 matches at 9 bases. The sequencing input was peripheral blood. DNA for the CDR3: TGTGCCAGCAGTTGGATTAGCGGGGGCTACAATGAGCAGTTCTTC. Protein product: CASSWISGGYNEQFF.